The 30 T cell receptor beta chains below come from one sample, sequenced in a study of blood T cell repertoires in COVID-19. Measured with immunoSEQ multiplex PCR; TCRdb has only the in-frame clones, and not every one. The table records 300,000 to 350,000 clones, around 85% of them present only once. Sequencing was carried out using PBMCs or T cells enriched from blood (not recorded which). The receptors originated from a woman in her thirties or forties with acute COVID-19.

The chain uses TRBV5-1 and TRBJ2-7; 9 nucleotides agree with TRBD1. J gave up 4 bases and V 0 bases, and 8 bases lay outside the gene matches. Looked up from germline, CDR1 is SGHRS and CDR2 is YFSETQ. This CDR3 is 16 amino acids long. This CDR3 reads CASSLAKGTGSYEQYF. The CDR3 coding sequence is TGCGCCAGCAGCTTGGCCAAGGGGACAGGGTCGTACGAGCAGTACTTC.

This chain joins TRBV7-8 and TRBJ1-5; D unclear. Germline loops: CDR1 SGHVS, CDR2 FQNEAQ. CDR3 size: 14 residues. Trimming left V 2 bases short and J 3 bases short, with 8 bases between. The CDR3 sequence is CASSLRGSNQPQHF. The CDR3 nucleotides are TGTGCCAGCAGCTTACGAGGGTCCAATCAGCCCCAGCATTTT.

Comment on this clone: A much larger clone lies a single base off, so this may be a read error. The rearrangement uses TRBV11-3 and TRBJ2-3; D is ambiguous. The CDR3 spans 12 residues. Germline CDR1 reads SGHNT; CDR2 reads YENEEA. Trimming cost V 5 bases and J 4 bases, with 7 bases left between them. The CDR3 region is CASSLRSDTQYF. Written as DNA, the CDR3 is TGTGCCAGCAGCCTCCGGTCAGATACGCAGTATTTT.

The genes are TRBV6-5 and TRBJ1-5; D unclear. Trimming stripped 4 bases from V and 10 bases from J, with 11 bases between. Germline V gene sequence: CDR1 MNHEY, CDR2 SVGAGI. The CDR3 contains 12 residues. CDR3 DNA sequence: TGTGCCAGCAGTTCAATAGGAGGTCCCCAGCATTTT. It codes for CASSSIGGPQHF.

The CDR3 DNA reads as TGCGCCAGCAGCATGGACAGCCAAAACACCGGGGAGCTGTTTTTT. Encoded protein: CASSMDSQNTGELFF. The V gene is TRBV5-1, the J gene TRBJ2-2, with D possibly matching TRBD1 (6 bases). This CDR3 spans 15 amino acids. Germline V lookup: CDR1 SGHRS, CDR2 YFSETQ. Trimming cost V 4 bases and J 2 bases, with 12 bases left between them.

The chain recombines TRBV7-3 with TRBJ1-1; TRBD1 is a possible D gene (6 bases). CDR1 is SGHTA, CDR2 FQGTGA, per germline. The ends were cut back, 5 bases at V and 0 bases at J, with 10 bases in the middle. The CDR3 extends over 14 amino acids. For the CDR3, the DNA is TGTGCCAGCAGCAAGGACAGCCTGAACACTGAAGCTTTCTTT. Amino acids: CASSKDSLNTEAFF.

This rearrangement joins TRBV25-1 to TRBJ1-6, with 11 bases matching TRBD1. The CDR3 has 16 residues. The J segment lost 9 bases and the V segment lost 0 bases, leaving 4 bases of the junction unmatched. Germline V CDR1 and CDR2: MGHDK, SYGVNS. The CDR3 sequence: CASSEYGQGAGSPLHF. CDR3 DNA: TGTGCCAGCAGTGAATATGGACAGGGGGCAGGTTCACCCCTCCACTTT.

V is TRBV2 and J is TRBJ1-6; D is ambiguous. Per the germline V gene, CDR1 is SNHLY and CDR2 is FYNNEI. The CDR3 runs 15 residues. The germline V and J ends were trimmed by 6 bases and 5 bases, with 14 bases remaining between them. DNA of the CDR3: TGTGCCAGCAGACGAGGGATTTCGGATAATTCACCCCTCCACTTT. Protein sequence: CASRRGISDNSPLHF.

This clone showed up just a few times. The chain links TRBV3-1 (or the pseudogene TRBV3-2) to TRBJ1-6, with no clear D. Trimming pared 0 bases from V and 8 bases from J, leaving 11 bases between. Germline V gene data show CDR1 as LGHDT and CDR2 as YNNKEL (reference sequence). The CDR3 extends over 15 amino acids. CDR3 in DNA: TGTGCCAGCAGCCAAGAGGAGGAGAAGGATTCACCCCTCCACTTT. This gives the protein CASSQEEEKDSPLHF.

The chain combines TRBV28 with TRBJ1-2, with D maybe TRBD1 (5 bases). Germline CDR1 and CDR2: MDHEN and SYDVKM. This CDR3 has 14 amino acids. V lost 3 bases and J 5 bases, leaving 13 bases between the germline ends. CDR3: CASSFGAGLYGYTF. CDR3 bases: TGTGCCAGCAGTTTCGGTGCGGGGCTATATGGCTACACCTTC.

To note about this clone: In the same sample, other DNA sequences code for this CDR3. The chain carries TRBV5-4 and TRBJ1-1; the D gene is possibly TRBD1 (5 bases). There are 15 residues in the CDR3. Trimming shortened V by 0 bases and J by 1 base, and 10 bases separated the two germline ends. In germline, CDR1 is SGHNT, CDR2 YYREEE (reference sequence). CDR3 loop: CASSLEARGNTEAFF. CDR3 bases: TGTGCCAGCAGCTTGGAGGCTAGGGGGAACACTGAAGCTTTCTTT. Looking up the rest from reference TRBV5-4 and TRBJ1-1 gives the full variable domain: ETGVTQSPTHLIKTRGQQVTLRCSSQSGHNTVSWYQQALGQGPQFIFQYYREEENGRGNFPPRFSGLQFPNYSSELNVNALELDDSALYLCASSLEARGNTEAFFGQGTRLTVV.

The chain links TRBV5-1 to TRBJ2-7, with 9 positions matching TRBD2. The CDR3 totals 18 residues. Germline CDR1 and CDR2: SGHRS and YFSETQ. J lost 2 bases, V lost 2 bases, and 14 bases had no gene match. CDR3 loop: CASSLPAGGPQGPYEQYF. In nucleotides, the CDR3 is TGCGCCAGCAGCTTACCCGCGGGGGGGCCCCAGGGACCCTACGAGCAGTACTTC.

V is TRBV4-2 and J is TRBJ2-2, with 9 bases identical to TRBD2. The CDR3 covers 16 residues. V was pared by 2 bases and J by 5 bases, with 6 bases of the junction left unmatched. Germline loops: CDR1 LGHNA, CDR2 YNFKEQ. The CDR3 nucleotides are TGTGCCAGCAGCCAACTGACTAGCGGTTTAACCGGGGAGCTGTTTTTT. This gives the protein CASSQLTSGLTGELFF.

This rearrangement joins TRBV10-1 to TRBJ1-1; possible D gene TRBD1, 6 bases. CDR3 length equals 13 residues. In germline, CDR1 is WNHNN, CDR2 SYGVQD (reference sequence). Trimming took 5 bases from V and 8 from J, leaving 15 bases between them. The CDR3 DNA is TGCGCCAGCAGTCCAGGGGAAGGGTTCGAAGCTTTCTTT. It yields the protein CASSPGEGFEAFF.

The J gene is TRBJ2-3, the V gene TRBV6-5, with D maybe TRBD2 (5 bases). The CDR3 covers 11 residues. Germline V gene lookup returns CDR1 MNHEY and CDR2 SVGAGI. Between the trimmed V and J ends, which lost 10 bases and 5 bases, there was a span of 10 bases. CDR3 loop: CAIGGGDTQYF. CDR3 nucleotide sequence: TGTGCCATCGGAGGCGGAGATACGCAGTATTTT.

Only a few counts were recorded for this clone. DNA for the CDR3: TGTGCCAGCAGCTTGGAGCGGAAAATTCAAGAGACCCAGTACTTC. It yields the protein CASSLERKIQETQYF. The V gene is TRBV7-2, the J gene TRBJ2-5; TRBD2 is a possible D gene (5 bases). CDR1 is SGHTA and CDR2 is FQGNSA in the germline V gene. V gave up 3 bases and J gave up 2 bases, with 13 bases separating them. The CDR3 covers 15 residues.

A word on this clone: This specimen includes other DNA sequences encoding the same CDR3. The chain is built from TRBV18 and TRBJ1-3; D is perhaps TRBD1 (6 bases). The CDR3 contains 14 residues. The V and J ends lost 3 bases and 1 base respectively, with 7 bases between them. CDR1 and CDR2 from the germline V gene are KGHSH and LQKENI. The CDR3 region is CASSPDRSGNTIYF. Here the CDR3 DNA reads TGTGCCAGCTCACCCGACAGGTCTGGAAACACCATATATTTT.

The V and J genes are TRBV5-1 and TRBJ1-4, with D possibly TRBD1 on 5 matching bases. Per the germline V gene, CDR1 is SGHRS and CDR2 is YFSETQ. This CDR3 is built from 14 residues. Between the trimmed V and J ends, which lost 3 bases and 3 bases, there was a span of 9 bases. The CDR3: CASSSGIPNEKLFF. For the CDR3, the DNA is TGCGCCAGCAGCTCAGGGATCCCTAATGAAAAACTGTTTTTT.

Written as DNA, the CDR3 is TGCGCCAGCAGCTTGGATAGACCAGGGTCCGGCTACGAGCAGTACTTC. This sequence encodes CASSLDRPGSGYEQYF. V and J are TRBV5-1 and TRBJ2-7; D is possibly TRBD1 (5 bases). V was pared by 0 bases and J by 3 bases, with 16 bases between. Germline-derived CDR1 and CDR2 are SGHRS and YFSETQ. The CDR3 sequence is 16 residues long.

The chain links TRBV10-2 to TRBJ1-4, with D possibly TRBD1 on 6 matching bases. The CDR3 length is 15 residues. CDR1 is WSHSY and CDR2 is SAAADI in the germline V gene. The V gene lost 3 bases and the J gene lost 4 bases, with 12 bases spanning the gap. The CDR3 region has the DNA TGCGCCAGCAGTGAAACAGGGATCCGTAATGAAAAACTGTTTTTT. Residues: CASSETGIRNEKLFF.

The chain combines TRBV3-1 (or the pseudogene TRBV3-2) with TRBJ2-1; 7 bases are shared with TRBD1. The germline CDR1 and CDR2 sequences are LGHDT and YNNKEL (reference sequence). The V gene end was trimmed by 4 bases and the J gene end by 10 bases; junction bases not matched to a gene: 13. This CDR3 is 15 amino acids long. In DNA form, the CDR3 reads TGTGCCAGCAGCCTAAGGGCGAAGGGGGCGACGGAGCAGTTCTTC. Its protein is CASSLRAKGATEQFF.

The chain couples TRBV25-1 to TRBJ1-2, with D hard to call. The ends were cut back, 3 bases at V and 7 bases at J, with 15 bases in the middle. CDR1 MGHDK and CDR2 SYGVNS come from the germline V gene. This CDR3 region has 14 residues. The CDR3 DNA reads as TGTGCCAGCAGTGAGGGAGGGTGGGTTGGTGGCTACACCTTC. Encoded protein: CASSEGGWVGGYTF.

This rearrangement joins TRBV6-2 or TRBV6-3 to TRBJ2-3, with TRBD2 identical over 12 bases. The CDR3 sequence is 15 residues long. Trimming at V came to 6 bases and at J to 2 bases, leaving 3 bases not matched to a gene. Germline values: CDR1 MNHEY, CDR2 SVGEGT. CDR3 loop: CASSRTSGNTDTQYF. The CDR3 nucleotides are TGTGCCAGCAGCCGGACTAGCGGGAACACAGATACGCAGTATTTT.

This sequence joins TRBV18 and TRBJ2-7, with D perhaps TRBD2 (5 bases). CDR1 KGHSH and CDR2 LQKENI come from the germline V gene. V lost 3 bases and J lost 4, with 10 bases in between. The CDR3 consists of 13 residues. CDR3 nucleotide sequence: TGTGCCAGCTCACCGGGTTGGGAGTACGAGCAGTACTTC. Residues: CASSPGWEYEQYF.

V is TRBV4-3 and J is TRBJ1-2; no reliable D call. CDR3 length: 15 residues. The germline V gene encodes CDR1 LGHNA and CDR2 YSLEER. Trimming removed 0 bases at V and 0 bases at J, with 8 bases between. The CDR3 DNA sequence: TGCGCCAGCAGCCAAGATCAGGCACCTAACTATGGCTACACCTTC. It codes for CASSQDQAPNYGYTF.

This clone was counted a few times. This CDR3 is CASSTTGEASGKLFF. CDR3 sequence (DNA): TGTGCCAGCAGCACAACAGGGGAGGCCTCGGGAAAACTGTTTTTT. This chain joins TRBV5-6 and TRBJ1-4, with 7 bases matching TRBD1. From germline, CDR1 is SGHDT and CDR2 YYEEEE. This CDR3 contains 15 residues. Trimming at V came to 4 bases and at J to 10 bases, leaving 13 bases not matched to a gene. The full variable domain, in which reference TRBV5-6 and TRBJ1-4 provide the parts outside the CDR3, is DAGVTQSPTHLIKTRGQQVTLRCSPKSGHDTVSWYQQALGQGPQFIFQYYEEEERQRGNFPDRFSGHQFPNYSSELNVNALLLGDSALYLCASSTTGEASGKLFFGSGTQLSVL.

The CDR3 sequence is CASSLSSTGELFF. The DNA of the CDR3 is TGTGCCAGCAGTCTTTCTAGCACCGGGGAGCTGTTTTTT. This chain joins TRBV6-2 or TRBV6-3 and TRBJ2-2; D not certain. V dropped 5 bases and J dropped 4 bases, with 8 bases sitting between them. The CDR3 loop spans 13 amino acids. Germline CDR1 reads MNHEY; CDR2 reads SVGEGT.

The V call is TRBV4-2, the J call TRBJ1-2; 10 bases are a match to TRBD1. V dropped 0 bases and J dropped 1; count of bases not matched to a gene: 11. The CDR3 is made up of 19 amino acids. The germline gives CDR1 LGHNA, CDR2 YNFKEQ. This CDR3 is CASSQESTGGERYNYGYTF. The DNA for the CDR3 is TGTGCCAGCAGCCAAGAGTCGACAGGGGGCGAAAGATATAACTATGGCTACACCTTC.

J is TRBJ2-5 and V is TRBV7-9; TRBD1 aligns across 7 bases. The germline gives CDR1 SEHNR, CDR2 FQNEAQ (reference sequence). Losses at the gene ends were 4 bases for V and 2 bases for J; bases not matched to a gene: 13. CDR3 length equals 17 residues. The DNA of the CDR3 is TGTGCCAGCAGCTCACGGTCGGGACAGTCAATACAAGAGACCCAGTACTTC. Protein product: CASSSRSGQSIQETQYF.

J is TRBJ2-1 and V is TRBV19; a weak D match, TRBD1 (5 bases). Germline-derived CDR1 and CDR2 are LNHDA and SQIVND (reference sequence). There are 13 residues in the CDR3. V was cut by 0 bases and J by 6 bases, with 6 bases left in between. CDR3 sequence reads: CASSIDRANEQFF. The CDR3, as DNA: TGTGCCAGTAGTATAGACAGGGCCAATGAGCAGTTCTTC.